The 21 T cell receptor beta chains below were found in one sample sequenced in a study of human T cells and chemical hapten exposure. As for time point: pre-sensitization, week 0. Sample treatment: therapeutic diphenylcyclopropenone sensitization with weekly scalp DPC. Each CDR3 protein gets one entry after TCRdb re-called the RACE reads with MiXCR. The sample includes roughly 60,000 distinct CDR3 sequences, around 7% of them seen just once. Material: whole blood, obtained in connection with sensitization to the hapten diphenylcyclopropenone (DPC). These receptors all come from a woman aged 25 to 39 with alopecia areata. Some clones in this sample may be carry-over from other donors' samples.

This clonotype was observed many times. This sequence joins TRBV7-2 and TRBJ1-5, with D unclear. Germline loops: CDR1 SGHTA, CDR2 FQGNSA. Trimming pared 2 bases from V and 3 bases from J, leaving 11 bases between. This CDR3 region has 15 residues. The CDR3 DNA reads TGTGCCAGCAGCTTACGGTATGGGGTCAATCAGCCCCAGCATTTT. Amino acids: CASSLRYGVNQPQHF.

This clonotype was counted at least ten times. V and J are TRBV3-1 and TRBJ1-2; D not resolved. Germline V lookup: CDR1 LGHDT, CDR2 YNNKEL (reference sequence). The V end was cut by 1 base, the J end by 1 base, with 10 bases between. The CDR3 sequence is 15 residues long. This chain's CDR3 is CASSQGAGVNYGYTF. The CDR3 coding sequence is TGTGCCAGCAGCCAAGGTGCGGGAGTTAACTATGGCTACACCTTC.

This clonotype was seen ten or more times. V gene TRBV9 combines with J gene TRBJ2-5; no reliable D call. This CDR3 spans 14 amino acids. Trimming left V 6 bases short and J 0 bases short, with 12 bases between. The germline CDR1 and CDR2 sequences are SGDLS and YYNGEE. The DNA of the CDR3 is TGTGCCAGCACCCGAACAGTAAACCAAGAGACCCAGTACTTC. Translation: CASTRTVNQETQYF. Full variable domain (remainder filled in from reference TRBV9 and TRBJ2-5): DSGVTQTPKHLITATGQRVTLRCSPRSGDLSVYWYQQSLDQGLQFLIQYYNGEERAKGNILERFSAQQFPDLHSELNLSSLELGDSALYFCASTRTVNQETQYFGPGTRLLVL.

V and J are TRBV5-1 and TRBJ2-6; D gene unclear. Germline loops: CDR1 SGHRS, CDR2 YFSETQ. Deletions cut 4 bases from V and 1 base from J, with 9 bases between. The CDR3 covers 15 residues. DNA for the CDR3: TGCGCCAGCAGCCAGTGGCTTTCTGGGGCCAACGTCCTGACTTTC. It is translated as CASSQWLSGANVLTF.

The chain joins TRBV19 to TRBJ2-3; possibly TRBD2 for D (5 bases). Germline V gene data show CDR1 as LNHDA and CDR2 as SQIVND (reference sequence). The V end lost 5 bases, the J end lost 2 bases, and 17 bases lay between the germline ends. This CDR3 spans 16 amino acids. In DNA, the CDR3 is TGTGCCAGTAGTCTTTTAGCGAACTGGTACACAGATACGCAGTATTTT. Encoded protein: CASSLLANWYTDTQYF.

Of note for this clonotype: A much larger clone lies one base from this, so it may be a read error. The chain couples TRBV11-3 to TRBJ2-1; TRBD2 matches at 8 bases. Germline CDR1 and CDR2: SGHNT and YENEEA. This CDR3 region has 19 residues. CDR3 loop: CASSLDRWDGGANYIEQFF. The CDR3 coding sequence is TGTGCCAGCAGCTTAGATCGTTGGGACGGGGGGGCCAACTACATTGAGCAGTTCTTC.

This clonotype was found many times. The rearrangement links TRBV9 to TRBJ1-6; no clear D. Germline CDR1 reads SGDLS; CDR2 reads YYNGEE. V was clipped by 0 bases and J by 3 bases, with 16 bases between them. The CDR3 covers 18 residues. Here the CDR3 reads CASSVDPQAQVYNSPLHF. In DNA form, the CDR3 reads TGTGCCAGCAGCGTAGACCCCCAGGCCCAGGTCTATAATTCACCCCTCCACTTT.

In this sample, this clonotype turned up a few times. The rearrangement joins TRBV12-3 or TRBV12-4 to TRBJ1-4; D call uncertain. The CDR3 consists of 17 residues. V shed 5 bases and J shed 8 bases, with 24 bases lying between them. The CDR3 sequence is CASSGLSDARYEEKLFF. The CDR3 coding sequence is TGTGCCAGCAGTGGCCTGTCAGACGCTCGGTATGAGGAAAAACTGTTTTTT.

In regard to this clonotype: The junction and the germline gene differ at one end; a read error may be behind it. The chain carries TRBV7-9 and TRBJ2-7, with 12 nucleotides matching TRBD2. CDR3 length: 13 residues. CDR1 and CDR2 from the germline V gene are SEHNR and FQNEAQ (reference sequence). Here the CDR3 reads CASSLAGGLEQYF. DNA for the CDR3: TGTGCCAGCAGCCTAGCGGGGGGGCTGGAGCAGTACTTC.

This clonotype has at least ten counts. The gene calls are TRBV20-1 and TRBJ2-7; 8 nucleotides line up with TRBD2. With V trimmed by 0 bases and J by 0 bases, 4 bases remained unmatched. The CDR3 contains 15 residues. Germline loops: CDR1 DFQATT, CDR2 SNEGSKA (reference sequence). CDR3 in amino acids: CSARDSGTSSYEQYF. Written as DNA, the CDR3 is TGCAGTGCTAGAGACAGTGGGACTAGCTCCTACGAGCAGTACTTC.

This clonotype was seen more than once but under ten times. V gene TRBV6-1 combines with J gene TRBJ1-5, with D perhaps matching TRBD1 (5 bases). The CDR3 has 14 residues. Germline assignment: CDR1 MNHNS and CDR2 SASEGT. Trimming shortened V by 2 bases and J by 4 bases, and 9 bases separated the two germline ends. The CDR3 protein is CASSEWGPNQPQHF. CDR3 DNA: TGTGCCAGCAGTGAATGGGGACCGAATCAGCCCCAGCATTTT.

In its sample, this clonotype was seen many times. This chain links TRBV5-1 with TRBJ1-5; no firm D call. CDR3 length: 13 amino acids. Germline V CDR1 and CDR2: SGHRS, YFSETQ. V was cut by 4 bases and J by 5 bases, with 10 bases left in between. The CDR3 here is CASSPNSDQPQHF. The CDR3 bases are TGCGCCAGCAGCCCTAACAGTGATCAGCCCCAGCATTTT.

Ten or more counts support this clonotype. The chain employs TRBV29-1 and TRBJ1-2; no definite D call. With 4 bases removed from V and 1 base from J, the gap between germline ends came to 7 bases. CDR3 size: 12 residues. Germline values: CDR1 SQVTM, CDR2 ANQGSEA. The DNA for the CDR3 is TGCAGCGTTGCGGGAAGTAACTATGGCTACACCTTC. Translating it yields CSVAGSNYGYTF.

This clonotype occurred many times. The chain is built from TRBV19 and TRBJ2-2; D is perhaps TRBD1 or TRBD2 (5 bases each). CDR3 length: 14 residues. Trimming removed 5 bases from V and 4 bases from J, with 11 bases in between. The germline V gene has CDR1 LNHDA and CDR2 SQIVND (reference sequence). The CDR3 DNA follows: TGTGCCAGTAGTGTGGGGGAGAGCACCGGGGAGCTGTTTTTT. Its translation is CASSVGESTGELFF.

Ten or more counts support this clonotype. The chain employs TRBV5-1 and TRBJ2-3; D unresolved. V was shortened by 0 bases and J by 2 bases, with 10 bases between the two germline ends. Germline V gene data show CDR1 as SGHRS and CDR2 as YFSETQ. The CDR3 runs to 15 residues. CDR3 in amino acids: CASSLVSLNTDTQYF. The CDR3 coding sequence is TGCGCCAGCAGCTTGGTTAGCTTAAACACAGATACGCAGTATTTT.

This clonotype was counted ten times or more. The CDR3 loop is CSVPGISAGSTDTQYF. DNA for the CDR3: TGCAGCGTTCCAGGGATATCAGCGGGGTCCACAGATACGCAGTATTTT. V gene TRBV29-1 combines with J gene TRBJ2-3; 7 bases agree with TRBD2. CDR3 length: 16 residues. V lost 5 bases and J lost 2; bases outside the gene matches: 13. The germline V gene encodes CDR1 SQVTM and CDR2 ANQGSEA.

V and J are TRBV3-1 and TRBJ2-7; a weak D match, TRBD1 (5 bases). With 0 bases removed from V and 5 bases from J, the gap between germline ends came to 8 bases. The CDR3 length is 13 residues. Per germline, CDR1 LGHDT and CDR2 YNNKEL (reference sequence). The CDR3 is CASSQDQGDEQYF. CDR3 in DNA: TGTGCCAGCAGCCAAGATCAAGGGGACGAGCAGTACTTC.

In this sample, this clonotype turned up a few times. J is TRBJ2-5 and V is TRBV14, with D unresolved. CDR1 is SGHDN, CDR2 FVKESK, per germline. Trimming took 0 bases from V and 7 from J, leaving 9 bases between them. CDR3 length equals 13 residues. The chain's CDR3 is CASSQDRFPTQYF. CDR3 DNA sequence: TGTGCCAGCAGCCAAGATCGGTTTCCGACCCAGTACTTC.

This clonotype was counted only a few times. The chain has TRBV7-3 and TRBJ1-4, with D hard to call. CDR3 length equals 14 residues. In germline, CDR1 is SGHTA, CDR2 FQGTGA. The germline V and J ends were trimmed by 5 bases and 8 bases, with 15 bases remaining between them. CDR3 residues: CASSPGGPREKLFF. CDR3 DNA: TGTGCCAGCAGCCCAGGAGGGCCGAGGGAAAAACTGTTTTTT.

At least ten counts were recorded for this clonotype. CDR3 residues: CAISDFDTQYF. The CDR3 nucleotides are TGTGCCATCAGTGATTTCGATACCCAGTACTTC. The chain couples TRBV10-3 to TRBJ2-5; D gene uncertain. Trimming left V 3 bases short and J 8 bases short, with 7 bases between. In germline, CDR1 is ENHRY, CDR2 SYGVKD. The CDR3 sequence is 11 residues long.

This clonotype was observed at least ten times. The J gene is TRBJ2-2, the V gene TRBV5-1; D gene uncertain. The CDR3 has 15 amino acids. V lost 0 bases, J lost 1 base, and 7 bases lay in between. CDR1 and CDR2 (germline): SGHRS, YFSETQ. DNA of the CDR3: TGCGCCAGCAGCTTGGATGGGGAGAACACCGGGGAGCTGTTTTTT. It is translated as CASSLDGENTGELFF.